This T cell receptor beta chain was found in a study of T cell responses to AZD1222 COVID-19 vaccine. General study findings and limits: Donors skewed white British and female; clonal diversity was possibly underestimated.

In regard to this clone: Its antigen is not known.

Here immunoSEQ multiplex PCR was the method, and the copy in TCRdb shows in-frame clones only, minus some. The repertoire holds about 93,000 clones, with roughly nine tenths as singletons. This CDR3 region has 16 residues. Germline CDR1 reads SGHRS; CDR2 reads YFSETQ. Trimming removed 4 bases at V and 4 bases at J, with 17 bases between. J is TRBJ1-4 and V is TRBV5-1, with D possibly TRBD1 on 5 matching bases. The TCR was taken from an adult in good health. Sample: peripheral blood, taken on day 0 of MenACWY control vaccination. As DNA, the CDR3 is TGCGCCAGCAGCCTGTCTCTAGCCGGGGGTAATGAAAAACTGTTTTTT. It is translated as CASSLSLAGGNEKLFF.